These 26 T cell receptor beta chains share one sample of origin, sequenced in a study of cytomegalovirus exposure and HLA in healthy donors. The PCR made use of 60 Vbeta and 13 Jbeta primers. Sequencing was performed with immunoSEQ multiplex PCR; in TCRdb, only in-frame clones are kept and a portion is missing. This sample has about 69,000 clones; approximately 72% occur once, and the top ten carry about 10%. What was sequenced was PBMCs. The receptor set was obtained from a woman aged 25-40 years in good health and CMV-seronegative.

The chain couples TRBV4-1 to TRBJ2-5; possibly TRBD2 for D (5 bases). V was trimmed by 2 bases and J by 2 bases, leaving 9 bases between them. The V gene's germline CDR1 is MGHRA and CDR2 YSYEKL. The CDR3 loop spans 14 amino acids. Here the CDR3 reads CASSQQERQETQYF. CDR3 bases: TGCGCCAGCAGCCAACAGGAGCGGCAAGAGACCCAGTACTTC.

With regard to this clone: Since no conserved phenylalanine or tryptophan closes the CDR3, a read error is the likely cause. The gene calls are TRBV5-1 and TRBJ1-1; 8 bases fit TRBD1. J was trimmed by 1 base and V by 2 bases; bases with no gene match: 1. The CDR3 extends over 14 amino acids. Germline V lookup: CDR1 SGHRS, CDR2 YFSETQ. CDR3: CASSFGQGNTEAFV. As DNA, the CDR3 is TGCGCCAGCAGCTTTGGACAGGGGAACACTGAAGCTTTCGTT.

J is TRBJ1-1 and V is TRBV5-1; D ambiguous. This CDR3 spans 14 amino acids. In germline, CDR1 is SGHRS, CDR2 YFSETQ. V was cut by 1 base and J by 5 bases, with 12 bases left in between. DNA for the CDR3: TGCGCCAGCAGCTTGTCGGCAGGCAAGACTGAAGCTTTCTTT. Translating it yields CASSLSAGKTEAFF.

This chain links TRBV10-1 with TRBJ1-5; no clear D. Germline V CDR1 and CDR2: WNHNN, SYGVQD (reference sequence). The CDR3 has 14 residues. The V gene lost 1 base and the J gene lost 8 bases, with 12 bases spanning the gap. The CDR3 region is CASSECGSGEPQHF. DNA of the CDR3: TGCGCCAGCAGTGAGTGCGGGTCAGGAGAGCCCCAGCATTTT.

The chain carries TRBV5-1 and TRBJ2-1; D might be TRBD2 (6 bases). The CDR3 has 14 residues. The V and J ends lost 4 bases and 6 bases respectively, with 14 bases between them. Germline V gene data show CDR1 as SGHRS and CDR2 as YFSETQ. The CDR3 bases are TGCGCCAGCAGCGGGGGGTATATGTCCAATGAGCAGTTCTTC. It codes for CASSGGYMSNEQFF.

The chain is built from TRBV28 and TRBJ1-4; D is unresolved. CDR1 and CDR2 from the germline V gene are MDHEN and SYDVKM. The CDR3 runs 12 residues. Trimming pared 8 bases from V and 8 bases from J, leaving 12 bases between. CDR3 coding DNA: TGTGCCAGCCAACTTAGGAGGGAAAAACTGTTTTTT. This codes for CASQLRREKLFF.

V and J are TRBV19 and TRBJ1-5; 9 bases map to TRBD1. Trimming removed 6 bases from V and 5 bases from J; junction bases left unmatched: 2. This CDR3 contains 13 residues. Germline-derived CDR1 and CDR2 are LNHDA and SQIVND (reference sequence). The CDR3 region is CASRDRGDQPQHF. CDR3 nucleotides: TGTGCCAGTAGGGACAGGGGAGATCAGCCCCAGCATTTT.

V gene TRBV5-1 combines with J gene TRBJ1-2; the D is unclear. V lost 0 bases, J lost 1 base, and 10 bases lay in between. CDR1 and CDR2 from the germline V gene are SGHRS and YFSETQ. This CDR3 is 15 amino acids long. The DNA of the CDR3 is TGCGCCAGCAGCTTGGAACAGAGTGTTAACTATGGCTACACCTTC. This codes for CASSLEQSVNYGYTF.

The chain has TRBV7-2 and TRBJ2-7; 8 nucleotides match TRBD2. Losses at the gene ends were 1 base for V and 1 base for J; bases not matched to a gene: 6. Per germline, CDR1 SGHTA and CDR2 FQGNSA. The CDR3 length is 16 residues. The chain's CDR3 is CASSLGTAGGSYEQYF. CDR3 coding DNA: TGTGCCAGCAGCTTAGGAACGGCGGGGGGTTCCTACGAGCAGTACTTC.

The gene calls are TRBV9 and TRBJ2-1; a possible D gene is TRBD2 (6 bases). Germline-derived CDR1 and CDR2 are SGDLS and YYNGEE. V gave up 1 base and J gave up 7 bases, with 15 bases separating them. The CDR3 is 15 residues long. The CDR3 spells CASSVFAGTGNEQFF. The CDR3 DNA reads as TGTGCCAGCAGCGTATTTGCGGGAACGGGTAATGAGCAGTTCTTC.

The chain employs TRBV10-1 and TRBJ1-6, with 7 nucleotides matching TRBD1. Germline V gives CDR1 WNHNN, CDR2 SYGVQD (reference sequence). The CDR3 covers 16 residues. Germline trimming cut 2 bases from V and 5 bases from J; bases unmatched to any gene: 6. The DNA of the CDR3 is TGCGCCAGCAGTGAGACTATACAGGGGAATAATTCACCCCTCCACTTT. Translation: CASSETIQGNNSPLHF.

The V gene is TRBV2, the J gene TRBJ2-1, with 13 bases fitting TRBD2. The V and J ends lost 8 bases and 5 bases, in that order; junction bases with no gene match: 9. The CDR3 runs 16 residues. Germline assignment: CDR1 SNHLY and CDR2 FYNNEI. The CDR3 loop is CASDTSGGAYHNEQFF. In DNA form, the CDR3 reads TGTGCCAGCGATACTAGCGGGGGGGCTTACCACAATGAGCAGTTCTTC. Combining the CDR3 with reference TRBV2 and TRBJ2-1 gives the whole variable domain EPEVTQTPSHQVTQMGQEVILRCVPISNHLYFYWYRQILGQKVEFLVSFYNNEISEKSEIFDDQFSVERPDGSNFTLKIRSTKLEDSAMYFCASDTSGGAYHNEQFFGPGTRLTVL.

The chain carries TRBV5-1 and TRBJ2-2; 9 bases fit TRBD2. Per the germline V gene, CDR1 is SGHRS and CDR2 is YFSETQ. CDR3 length: 17 amino acids. J lost 1 base, V lost 5 bases, and 9 bases had no gene match. In DNA form, the CDR3 reads TGCGCCAGCAGATCTTTCGGGACTAGCAGGAACACCGGGGAGCTGTTTTTT. As protein: CASRSFGTSRNTGELFF.

The chain carries TRBV5-1 and TRBJ1-1, with unresolved D. In germline, CDR1 is SGHRS, CDR2 YFSETQ. Trimming took off 4 bases at V and 0 bases at J, with 13 bases between the two ends. The CDR3 spans 15 residues. The CDR3 coding sequence is TGCGCCAGCAGCCCTATTAGTGCGATGAACACTGAAGCTTTCTTT. This translates into CASSPISAMNTEAFF. The full variable domain, rest sourced from reference TRBV5-1 and TRBJ1-1, is KAGVTQTPRYLIKTRGQQVTLSCSPISGHRSVSWYQQTPGQGLQFLFEYFSETQRNKGNFPGRFSGRQFSNSRSEMNVSTLELGDSALYLCASSPISAMNTEAFFGQGTRLTVV.

DNA for the CDR3: TGTGCCAGTAGTCCCCCTTCGGGACAGGGCCAGCCCCAGCATTTT. Translating it yields CASSPPSGQGQPQHF. The V and J genes are TRBV19 and TRBJ1-5; 9 bases map to TRBD1. The V segment lost 5 bases and the J segment 7 bases; nucleotides outside the gene matches: 9. Germline loops: CDR1 LNHDA, CDR2 SQIVND (reference sequence). The CDR3 has 15 amino acids.

The chain has TRBV9 and TRBJ2-7; tentatively, D is TRBD1 (5 bases). This CDR3 comprises 16 residues. Trimming removed 0 bases from V and 0 bases from J, with 13 bases in between. Germline loops: CDR1 SGDLS, CDR2 YYNGEE. CDR3 in amino acids: CASSVAVTAYSYEQYF. DNA for the CDR3: TGTGCCAGCAGCGTAGCGGTGACAGCCTACTCCTACGAGCAGTACTTC.

This chain's CDR3 is CASSSSRTGASYEQYF. The CDR3 DNA follows: TGTGCCAGCAGCTCGTCAAGGACAGGTGCCTCCTACGAGCAGTACTTC. This sequence joins TRBV5-6 and TRBJ2-7; 7 bases are shared with TRBD1. The J segment lost 0 bases and the V segment lost 3 bases, leaving 9 bases of the junction unmatched. CDR1 SGHDT and CDR2 YYEEEE come from the germline V gene. This CDR3 is 16 amino acids long.

V usage is TRBV6-1 and J usage is TRBJ2-7; weak D call: TRBD2 (6 bases). Germline-derived CDR1 and CDR2 are MNHNS and SASEGT. This CDR3 has 18 residues. Trimming removed 3 bases from V and 0 bases from J, with 21 bases in between. The CDR3, as DNA: TGTGCCAGCAGTGAGTATGGAGGGCAGTTCACCCCCTCCTACGAGCAGTACTTC. Translated, it gives CASSEYGGQFTPSYEQYF.

The chain carries TRBV6-5 and TRBJ2-7; D unclear. The V and J ends lost 2 bases and 4 bases respectively, with 12 bases between them. CDR3 size: 14 residues. The germline V gene has CDR1 MNHEY and CDR2 SVGAGI. The CDR3 spells CASSYDTEPYEQYF. CDR3 sequence (DNA): TGTGCCAGCAGTTACGACACAGAGCCATACGAGCAGTACTTC.

This chain links TRBV30 with TRBJ1-1; D is possibly TRBD1 (6 bases). Germline V gene data show CDR1 as GTSNPN and CDR2 as SVGIG (reference sequence). V was clipped by 2 bases and J by 5 bases, with 9 bases between them. This CDR3 comprises 12 residues. This chain's CDR3 is CAWSTGRTEAFF. Here the CDR3 DNA reads TGTGCCTGGAGTACAGGGAGAACTGAAGCTTTCTTT.

This clone was found a few times. This rearrangement joins TRBV11-2 to TRBJ2-2, with TRBD2 identical over 8 bases. Germline V gene sequence: CDR1 SGHAT, CDR2 FQNNGV. V lost 1 base and J lost 3; bases outside the gene matches: 4. CDR3 length: 16 amino acids. CDR3: CASSLAQRGYTGELFF. In nucleotides, the CDR3 is TGTGCCAGCAGCTTAGCCCAGCGGGGGTACACCGGGGAGCTGTTTTTT.

The rearrangement joins TRBV5-1 to TRBJ2-2, with 10 bases identical to TRBD1. The CDR3 spans 16 residues. The ends lost 4 bases at V and 3 bases at J; junction bases unmatched: 6. Germline V gene sequence: CDR1 SGHRS, CDR2 YFSETQ. The CDR3 loop is CASSAPGQGHTGELFF. In DNA, the CDR3 is TGCGCCAGCAGCGCCCCGGGACAGGGGCACACCGGGGAGCTGTTTTTT.

The chain recombines TRBV2 with TRBJ2-3; 7 nucleotides agree with TRBD1. The CDR3 has 14 amino acids. J was trimmed by 0 bases and V by 4 bases; bases with no gene match: 1. CDR1 and CDR2 (germline): SNHLY, FYNNEI. CDR3 DNA: TGTGCCAGCAGTGGGGACAGTAGCACAGATACGCAGTATTTT. Protein sequence: CASSGDSSTDTQYF.

The table lists this clone with a few counts. This chain links TRBV6-5 with TRBJ1-1; TRBD1 aligns across 8 bases. Germline V gives CDR1 MNHEY, CDR2 SVGAGI. The CDR3 runs to 15 residues. J was trimmed by 8 bases and V by 7 bases; bases with no gene match: 15. DNA of the CDR3: TGTGCCAGCACCCTAGGTGGGGACAGGACGAGGGAAGCTTTCTTT. Its protein is CASTLGGDRTREAFF.

In this sample, this clone turned up a few times. The genes are TRBV27 and TRBJ1-2; 9 positions agree with TRBD1. The J segment lost 4 bases and the V segment lost 3 bases, leaving 3 bases of the junction unmatched. There are 14 residues in the CDR3. CDR1 is MNHEY and CDR2 is SMNVEV in the germline V gene (reference sequence). The CDR3 loop is CASSLGTGPYGYTF. Here the CDR3 DNA reads TGTGCCAGCAGTTTGGGGACAGGGCCCTATGGCTACACCTTC.

The chain is built from TRBV5-1 and TRBJ1-1; 9 positions agree with TRBD1. V shed 4 bases and J 6 bases; nucleotides not matched to a gene: 7. Germline V CDR1 and CDR2: SGHRS, YFSETQ. CDR3 size: 14 residues. The CDR3 sequence: CASSTGQGRAEAFF. DNA of the CDR3: TGCGCCAGCAGCACTGGACAGGGGCGGGCTGAAGCTTTCTTT.